This entry concerns a single T cell receptor (beta chain). What it binds is unknown. Time point given: patch test 1, 2 weeks after DPC sensitization. Documented treatment: therapeutic diphenylcyclopropenone sensitization with weekly scalp DPC. Library construction involved attaching unique molecular identifiers to individual cDNA molecules, which allowed quantitative, reproducible TCR counting. TCRdb fed the RACE reads into MiXCR, producing one record per CDR3 protein. The sample lists 300,000 to 350,000 distinct CDR3 sequences; 6% to 8.5% were seen once. The record originates from a study of human T cells and chemical hapten exposure. Study-wide background: Patients having alopecia areata, totalis or universalis were mostly female.

Notes on the study in general: Sensitizing to DPC left TCRs with a frequency above 1 in 1000 unaltered. Because they had alopecia, donors may respond immunologically unlike healthy people.

Sequencing used whole blood, obtained in connection with sensitization to the hapten diphenylcyclopropenone (DPC). The sequence came from a young woman with alopecia areata. Some clones in this sample may be carry-over from other donors' samples.

The CDR3: CAISEWTGGNTIYF. In DNA form, the CDR3 reads TGTGCCATCAGTGAGTGGACAGGTGGAAACACCATATATTTT. This chain joins TRBV10-3 and TRBJ1-3; the match to TRBD1 covers 7 bases. The germline gives CDR1 ENHRY, CDR2 SYGVKD. The V segment lost 1 base and the J segment 3 bases; nucleotides outside the gene matches: 0. The CDR3 spans 14 residues.